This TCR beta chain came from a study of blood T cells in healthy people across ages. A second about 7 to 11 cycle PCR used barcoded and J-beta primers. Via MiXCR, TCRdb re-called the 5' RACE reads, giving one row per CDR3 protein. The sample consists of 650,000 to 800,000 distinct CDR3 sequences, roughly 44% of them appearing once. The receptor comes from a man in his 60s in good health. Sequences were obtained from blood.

DNA for the CDR3: TGTGCCAGCAGTATTGTAACCCCAAACACAGATACGCAGTATTTT. It translates to CASSIVTPNTDTQYF. The chain employs TRBV27 and TRBJ2-3; D gene ambiguous. The V and J ends lost 5 bases and 2 bases respectively, with 14 bases between them. There are 15 residues in the CDR3. Per germline, CDR1 MNHEY and CDR2 SMNVEV (reference sequence).